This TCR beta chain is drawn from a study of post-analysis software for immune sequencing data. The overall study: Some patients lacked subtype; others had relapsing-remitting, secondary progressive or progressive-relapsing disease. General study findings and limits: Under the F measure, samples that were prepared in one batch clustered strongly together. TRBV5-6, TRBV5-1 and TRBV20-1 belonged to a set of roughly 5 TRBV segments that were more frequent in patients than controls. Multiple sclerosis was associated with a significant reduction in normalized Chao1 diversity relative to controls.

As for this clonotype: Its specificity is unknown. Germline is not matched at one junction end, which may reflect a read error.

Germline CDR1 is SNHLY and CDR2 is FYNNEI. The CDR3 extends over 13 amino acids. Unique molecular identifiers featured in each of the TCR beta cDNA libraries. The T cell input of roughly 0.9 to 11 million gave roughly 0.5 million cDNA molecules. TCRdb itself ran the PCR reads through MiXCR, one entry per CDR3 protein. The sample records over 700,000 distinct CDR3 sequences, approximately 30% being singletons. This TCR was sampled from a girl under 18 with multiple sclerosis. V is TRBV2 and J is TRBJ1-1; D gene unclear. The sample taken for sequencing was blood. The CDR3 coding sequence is TGTACCAGCAGTCAACAGCTGAACACTGAAGCTTTCTTT. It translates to CTSSQQLNTEAFF.